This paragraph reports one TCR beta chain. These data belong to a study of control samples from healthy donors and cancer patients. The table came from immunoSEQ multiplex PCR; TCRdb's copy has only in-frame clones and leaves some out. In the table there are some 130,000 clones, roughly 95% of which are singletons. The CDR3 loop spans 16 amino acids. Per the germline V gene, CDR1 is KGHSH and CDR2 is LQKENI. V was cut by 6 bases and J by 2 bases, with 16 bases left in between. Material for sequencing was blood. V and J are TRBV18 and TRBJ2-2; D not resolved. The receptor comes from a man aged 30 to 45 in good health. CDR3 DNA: TGTGCCAGCTCCACCCTGGGCTACCCCAACACCGGGGAGCTGTTTTTT. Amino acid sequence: CASSTLGYPNTGELFF.